This T cell receptor beta chain was recovered during a study of blood T cell repertoires in COVID-19. About the research overall: Acute and convalescent COVID-19 specimens originated in the United States, Italy and Spain. PBMCs, B-cell-depleted T cells, or T cells provided the cDNA or gDNA that made up the material.

J gave up 7 bases and V 2 bases, and 20 bases lay outside the gene matches. This CDR3 is built from 19 residues. The germline gives CDR1 SGHVS, CDR2 FNYEAQ. Under the authors' procedure: The assay estimated nucleated cells by amplifying reference gene primers. Clones were sequenced by immunoSEQ multiplex PCR, and TCRdb holds only the in-frame ones, with some missing. That table is the source of V, J and clone size, and D and trimming were worked out from the DNA. Of approximately 15,000 clones listed, around 80% are singletons. The sequencing sample was made of peripheral blood. This rearrangement joins TRBV7-6 to TRBJ2-1, with 7 bases matching TRBD2. The sequence was obtained from a woman in her 70s with active COVID-19. The DNA for the CDR3 is TGTGCCAGCAGCTTAAGGGAGGGCCGGACCCGAACAAGAGTAAATGAGCAGTTCTTC. This gives the protein CASSLREGRTRTRVNEQFF.